Following are 14 T cell receptor beta chains from one sample sequenced in a study of blood T cell repertoires in COVID-19. Libraries were prepared by immunoSEQ multiplex PCR; TCRdb keeps only in-frame clonotypes and omits some of them. The profile shows 150,000 or so clones, approximately 90% of them singletons. The sample comprised peripheral blood. The origin of the receptors is a man aged 45-65 years with acute or convalescent COVID-19.

Turning to this clone: The same CDR3 can be traced to other DNA sequences in this sample. The chain is built from TRBV19 and TRBJ2-3, with D unclear. With 6 bases removed from V and 4 bases from J, the gap between germline ends came to 5 bases. CDR1 and CDR2 from the germline V gene are LNHDA and SQIVND (reference sequence). The CDR3 is 11 residues long. The CDR3 nucleotides are TGTGCCAGTAGCCTTGCAGATACGCAGTATTTT. Residues: CASSLADTQYF.

The rearrangement uses TRBV25-1 and TRBJ1-6; D is perhaps TRBD1 (6 bases). The CDR3 totals 15 residues. Germline V gene lookup returns CDR1 MGHDK and CDR2 SYGVNS. V shed 4 bases and J shed 0 bases, with 7 bases lying between them. CDR3 in DNA: TGTGCCAGCAGTGTACAGGGCTCCTATAATTCACCCCTCCACTTT. It is translated as CASSVQGSYNSPLHF.

The chain has TRBV4-3 and TRBJ2-3; 8 bases are shared with TRBD2. CDR1 and CDR2 (germline): LGHNA, YSLEER. The CDR3 covers 17 residues. V lost 3 bases, J lost 0 bases, and 8 bases stayed unmatched. CDR3 protein: CASSQVLRGASTDTQYF. The DNA of the CDR3 is TGCGCCAGCAGCCAGGTTTTGCGGGGGGCCAGCACAGATACGCAGTATTTT.

V is TRBV29-1 and J is TRBJ2-4; the match to TRBD2 covers 13 bases. The CDR3 has 18 amino acids. J lost 0 bases, V lost 6 bases, and 11 bases had no gene match. CDR1 is SQVTM and CDR2 is ANQGSEA in the germline V gene. CDR3 residues: CSVSGLAGVFIAKNIQYF. CDR3 bases: TGCAGCGTATCAGGACTAGCGGGAGTTTTCATAGCCAAAAACATTCAGTACTTC.

This clone was seen only once. V is TRBV2 and J is TRBJ2-1; 10 nucleotides align to TRBD2. The CDR3 totals 15 residues. J gave up 1 base and V 5 bases, and 2 bases lay outside the gene matches. Germline V lookup: CDR1 SNHLY, CDR2 FYNNEI. The CDR3 DNA sequence: TGTGCCAGCAGTCTAGCGGGGGCTTCCTACAATGAGCAGTTCTTC. Translating it yields CASSLAGASYNEQFF. Using reference TRBV2 and TRBJ2-1 for the parts outside the CDR3, the full variable domain is EPEVTQTPSHQVTQMGQEVILRCVPISNHLYFYWYRQILGQKVEFLVSFYNNEISEKSEIFDDQFSVERPDGSNFTLKIRSTKLEDSAMYFCASSLAGASYNEQFFGPGTRLTVL.

The chain combines TRBV4-2 with TRBJ2-1, with a weak D call TRBD1 (6 bases). V lost 4 bases, J lost 4 bases, and 11 bases lay in between. Germline CDR1 LGHNA, CDR2 YNFKEQ. This CDR3 spans 14 amino acids. In nucleotides, the CDR3 is TGTGCCAGCAGCCCAGGGGTCCAATACAATGAGCAGTTCTTC. This translates into CASSPGVQYNEQFF.

The chain is built from TRBV18 and TRBJ2-2, with 8 bases identical to TRBD2. The V gene end was trimmed by 0 bases and the J gene end by 3 bases; junction bases not matched to a gene: 6. Germline CDR1 and CDR2: KGHSH and LQKENI. There are 17 residues in the CDR3. The CDR3 reads CASSPPFRTSHTGELFF. CDR3 nucleotide sequence: TGTGCCAGCTCACCACCGTTTAGGACTAGCCACACCGGGGAGCTGTTTTTT.

V is TRBV6-5 and J is TRBJ2-5, with 7 bases lining up with TRBD1. V was clipped by 7 bases and J by 4 bases; unmatched bases: 3. The CDR3 contains 12 residues. The germline gives CDR1 MNHEY, CDR2 SVGAGI. The CDR3 here is CASKTGTETQYF. CDR3 sequence (DNA): TGTGCCAGCAAGACAGGGACAGAGACCCAGTACTTC.

This clone occurred once. The V gene is TRBV6-5, the J gene TRBJ1-5, with 10 bases matching TRBD1. Trimming cost V 6 bases and J 4 bases; bases outside gene matches: 6. This CDR3 spans 15 amino acids. CDR1 is MNHEY, CDR2 SVGAGI, per germline. CDR3: CASREPGQGNQPQHF. CDR3 DNA sequence: TGTGCCAGCAGAGAGCCGGGACAGGGGAATCAGCCCCAGCATTTT.

This clone was seen a handful of times. The chain has TRBV19 and TRBJ1-4, with a weak D call TRBD1 (5 bases). Germline CDR1 and CDR2: LNHDA and SQIVND (reference sequence). Trimming removed 7 bases from V and 5 bases from J, with 11 bases in between. The CDR3 totals 13 residues. CDR3 amino acids: CASNSGRNEKLFF. In DNA form, the CDR3 reads TGTGCCAGTAATTCAGGGCGGAATGAAAAACTGTTTTTT. Filled out from reference TRBV19 and TRBJ1-4, the complete variable domain reads DGGITQSPKYLFRKEGQNVTLSCEQNLNHDAMYWYRQDPGQGLRLIYYSQIVNDFQKGDIAEGYSVSREKKESFPLTVTSAQKNPTAFYLCASNSGRNEKLFFGSGTQLSVL.

The rearrangement uses TRBV27 and TRBJ1-2, with 7 positions matching TRBD1. The CDR3 runs 15 residues. CDR1 and CDR2 from the germline V gene are MNHEY and SMNVEV (reference sequence). V lost 5 bases to trimming and J lost 8 bases; unmatched junction nucleotides: 14. Here the CDR3 DNA reads TGTGCCAGCAGTCTCACCAGGGGGACAGCAGAAGGCTACACCTTC. Its protein is CASSLTRGTAEGYTF.

CDR3 nucleotides: TGTGCCAGCTCACCACCGGGGAAGGGGCGGGACCACAATGAGCAGTTCTTC. Amino acids: CASSPPGKGRDHNEQFF. The chain employs TRBV18 and TRBJ2-1; D is perhaps TRBD2 (6 bases). The CDR3 spans 17 residues. V was trimmed by 0 bases and J by 5 bases, leaving 17 bases between them. Germline CDR1 KGHSH, CDR2 LQKENI.

The chain has TRBV27 and TRBJ2-1, with 8 nucleotides matching TRBD2. With V trimmed by 7 bases and J by 8 bases, 7 bases remained unmatched. The V gene's germline CDR1 is MNHEY and CDR2 SMNVEV (reference sequence). The CDR3 runs 13 residues. The CDR3 sequence is CASMRGGIHEQFF. Here the CDR3 DNA reads TGTGCCAGCATGCGCGGGGGGATTCATGAGCAGTTCTTC.

V and J are TRBV7-9 and TRBJ1-6, with 8 bases fitting TRBD1. Germline assignment: CDR1 SEHNR and CDR2 FQNEAQ (reference sequence). CDR3 length: 16 residues. V lost 5 bases, J lost 6 bases, and 9 bases stayed unmatched. CDR3 amino acids: CASSPDRGVSNSPLHF. CDR3 DNA sequence: TGTGCCAGCAGCCCCGACAGGGGCGTGAGTAATTCACCCCTCCACTTT. The full variable domain, with the rest looked up from reference TRBV7-9 and TRBJ1-6, is DTGVSQNPRHKITKRGQNVTFRCDPISEHNRLYWYRQTLGQGPEFLTYFQNEAQLEKSRLLSDRFSAERPKGSFSTLEIQRTEQGDSAMYLCASSPDRGVSNSPLHFGNGTRLTVT.